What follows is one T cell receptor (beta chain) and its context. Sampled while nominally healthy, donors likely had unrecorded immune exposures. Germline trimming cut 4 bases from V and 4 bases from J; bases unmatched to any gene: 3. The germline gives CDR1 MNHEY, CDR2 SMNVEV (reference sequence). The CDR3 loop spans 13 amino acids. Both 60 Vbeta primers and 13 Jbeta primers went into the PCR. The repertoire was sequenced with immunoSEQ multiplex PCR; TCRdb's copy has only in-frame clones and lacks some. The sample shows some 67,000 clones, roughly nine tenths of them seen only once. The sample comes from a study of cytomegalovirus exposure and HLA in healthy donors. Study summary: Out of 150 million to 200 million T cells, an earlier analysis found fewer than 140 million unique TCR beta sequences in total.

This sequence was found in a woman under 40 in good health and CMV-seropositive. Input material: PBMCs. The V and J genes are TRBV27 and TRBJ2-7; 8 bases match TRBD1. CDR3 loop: CASSYGQGYEQYF. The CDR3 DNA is TGTGCCAGCAGTTACGGACAGGGATACGAGCAGTACTTC.